One sample yielded the 11 T cell receptor beta chains listed below, sequenced in a study of vaccination and CD4 T cells after COVID-19. For these TCRs, the target antigens are not known. Treatment in this sample: approximately 9-day PBMC culture with coronavirus spike peptide pools or control peptides (ViraFEST assay). With the Oncomine TCR Beta short-read assay, DNA from cultured CD4+ T cells was sequenced. TCRdb processed the PCR reads anew with MiXCR; each CDR3 protein has one entry. The sample consists of under 13,000 distinct CDR3 sequences, about 38% of them appearing once. The specimen was CD4+ T cells from blood, cultured in vitro, collected after SARS-CoV-2 vaccination. These receptors all come from a human donor who had recovered from COVID-19.

This clonotype was counted a few times. The chain has TRBV6-2 or TRBV6-3 and TRBJ1-2, with 8 bases lining up with TRBD1. V lost 6 bases, J lost 3 bases, and 6 bases stayed unmatched. This CDR3 comprises 14 residues. CDR1 MNHEY and CDR2 SVGEGT come from the germline V gene. The CDR3 here is CASSPRGRDYGYTF. The CDR3 bases are TGTGCCAGCAGCCCCAGGGGGCGCGACTATGGCTACACCTTC.

The rearrangement joins TRBV10-3 to TRBJ1-1; D is perhaps TRBD1 (5 bases). This CDR3 region has 14 residues. V dropped 6 bases and J dropped 5 bases, with 16 bases sitting between them. CDR1 and CDR2 (germline): ENHRY, SYGVKD. The CDR3 nucleotides are TGTGCCATCAGGGCCTCTGGGGGGTTGACTGAAGCTTTCTTT. Translation gives CAIRASGGLTEAFF.

This clonotype was seen only a few times. The junction departs from germline at one end; a sequencing error may be responsible. The chain uses TRBV6-1 and TRBJ1-1, with 7 bases that match TRBD1. The CDR3 totals 15 residues. Germline V gives CDR1 MNHNS, CDR2 SASEGT. The CDR3 reads CATHMASTGNAEAFF. The CDR3, as DNA: TGTGCCACCCACATGGCATCGACAGGGAACGCTGAAGCTTTCTTT.

The chain employs TRBV6-1 and TRBJ2-3; TRBD2 aligns across 13 bases. The CDR3 has 16 amino acids. Germline CDR1 and CDR2: MNHNS and SASEGT. The J segment lost 6 bases and the V segment lost 4 bases, leaving 7 bases of the junction unmatched. The CDR3 loop reads CASSARPGLAGDTQYF. DNA of the CDR3: TGTGCCAGCAGTGCGCGACCGGGACTAGCGGGGGATACGCAGTATTTT.

Only a few counts were recorded for this clonotype. This rearrangement joins TRBV19 to TRBJ2-7; D gene unclear. The V end lost 5 bases, the J end lost 0 bases, and 17 bases lay between the germline ends. In germline, CDR1 is LNHDA, CDR2 SQIVND (reference sequence). CDR3 length: 16 residues. The CDR3, as DNA: TGTGCCAGTAGTCCAACCTCGGACCCAACCTCCTACGAGCAGTACTTC. This gives the protein CASSPTSDPTSYEQYF. Variable domain in full (rest from reference TRBV19 and TRBJ2-7): DGGITQSPKYLFRKEGQNVTLSCEQNLNHDAMYWYRQDPGQGLRLIYYSQIVNDFQKGDIAEGYSVSREKKESFPLTVTSAQKNPTAFYLCASSPTSDPTSYEQYFGPGTRLTVT.

The chain recombines TRBV6-1 with TRBJ1-5, with 7 nucleotides matching TRBD1. V was clipped by 8 bases and J by 0 bases; unmatched bases: 4. The CDR3 is made up of 14 amino acids. Germline lookup yields CDR1 MNHNS and CDR2 SASEGT. The CDR3 spells CASLDRYSNQPQHF. DNA for the CDR3: TGTGCCAGCCTGGACAGGTATAGCAATCAGCCCCAGCATTTT.

Only a few counts were recorded for this clonotype. In nucleotides, the CDR3 is TGCAGTATGAAAGAGACAGGGAGGGACAATCAGCCCCAGCATTTT. It encodes CSMKETGRDNQPQHF. The V call is TRBV20-1, the J call TRBJ1-5; 7 bases align to TRBD1. Germline V CDR1 and CDR2: DFQATT, SNEGSKA (reference sequence). The junction had 13 bases not matched to a gene; V was cut back by 8 bases and J by 3 bases. The CDR3 extends over 15 amino acids.

The rearrangement joins TRBV7-9 to TRBJ2-7; TRBD2 matches 7 bases. The CDR3 is 16 amino acids. The ends lost 2 bases at V and 2 bases at J; junction bases unmatched: 9. Germline CDR1 and CDR2: SEHNR and FQNEAQ (reference sequence). The CDR3 spells CASSLTFGGKAYEQYF. The CDR3 coding sequence is TGTGCCAGCAGCTTAACCTTCGGGGGGAAGGCCTACGAGCAGTACTTC.

The chain has TRBV19 and TRBJ2-4; 8 bases line up with TRBD1. V shed 5 bases and J 3 bases; nucleotides not matched to a gene: 9. Germline loops: CDR1 LNHDA, CDR2 SQIVND (reference sequence). The CDR3 extends over 16 amino acids. DNA for the CDR3: TGTGCCAGTAGTCTTCCGACAGGGGTGGGCAAAAACATTCAGTACTTC. Amino acid sequence: CASSLPTGVGKNIQYF.

This clonotype is medium-sized by share. The rearrangement links TRBV5-5 to TRBJ1-1, with 7 bases aligning to TRBD1. Per germline, CDR1 SGHKS and CDR2 YYEKEE (reference sequence). The CDR3 is 16 amino acids. V trimming: 1 base; J trimming: 4 bases; junction bases outside the gene matches: 10. The CDR3 DNA reads as TGTGCCAGCAGCTTGAGTCTAGGCTCAGGGGGCACTGAAGCTTTCTTT. The encoded protein is CASSLSLGSGGTEAFF. The full variable domain, completed using reference TRBV5-5 and TRBJ1-1, is DAGVTQSPTHLIKTRGQQVTLRCSPISGHKSVSWYQQVLGQGPQFIFQYYEKEERGRGNFPDRFSARQFPNYSSELNVNALLLGDSALYLCASSLSLGSGGTEAFFGQGTRLTVV.

This clonotype was counted a single time. The chain has TRBV30 and TRBJ2-5; 8 bases match TRBD1. The CDR3 consists of 16 residues. The trim removed 0 bases at V and 4 bases at J, leaving 10 bases unmatched. Germline assignment: CDR1 GTSNPN and CDR2 SVGIG (reference sequence). CDR3 nucleotides: TGTGCCTGGAGTGTATCCCTTCTACAGGGGGTAGAGACCCAGTACTTC. It codes for CAWSVSLLQGVETQYF.